The entry below describes one T cell receptor (beta chain). Its antigen is not known. Germline V lookup: CDR1 SGHDT, CDR2 YYEEEE. This CDR3 is 14 amino acids long. Between the trimmed V and J ends, which lost 2 bases and 2 bases, there was a span of 11 bases. Sequencing used immunoSEQ multiplex PCR; TCRdb keeps in-frame clones, though not all of them. The table lists about 25,000 clones, over 70% of them singletons, with around 1% in the top ten. The record originates from a study of memory CD4+ T cells and cytomegalovirus serostatus. Study summary: Healthy Belgian adult donors included roughly nine CMV-positive and 24 CMV-negative people.

Study-wide points: The CMV-associated TCR signature appears largely within the CD4+ memory repertoire.

Single viable CD3+CD4+CD8-CD45RO+ cells were sorted as the memory CD4+ T cells. After thawing, CD4+ T cells were positively selected. The sequence came from an adult in good health and CMV-seronegative. Sequencing was carried out using memory CD4+ T cells from blood. This sequence joins TRBV5-6 and TRBJ2-7; TRBD1 might be the D (5 bases). For the CDR3, the DNA is TGTGCCAGCAGCTTCAGGGTAGGAGCCTACGAGCAGTACTTC. Translated: CASSFRVGAYEQYF.